A selection of T cell receptor beta chains follows, all from one sample in a study of a mutant IDH1 vaccine in newly diagnosed glioma. TCRdb's copy holds only in-frame clones and misses some; the assay was immunoSEQ multiplex PCR. The sample has approximately 52,000 clones, around 80% seen once; the top ten hold roughly 1.9%. The sequences come from PBMCs, collected from a glioma patient treated with radiotherapy, temozolomide or both. The receptor set was obtained from a woman in her forties with glioma. The conserved cysteine and the conserved F or W are not part of the CDR3 here. The D gene is left open where the match is weak.

V	D	J	CDR3
TRBV29-1	TRBD2	TRBJ2-1	SVVGTSGGNNEQF
TRBV18	TRBD1	TRBJ1-5	ASSPDRGGPQH
TRBV9	-	TRBJ2-1	ASSVDGRGNEQF
TRBV6-1	-	TRBJ2-2	ASSEISLF
TRBV6-5	-	TRBJ1-2	ASSYPGGYGYT
TRBV25-1	TRBD1	TRBJ1-4	ASSYEQGVNEKLF
TRBV4-1	TRBD1	TRBJ1-6	ASSPDRGRSSNSPLH
TRBV2	TRBD1	TRBJ2-2	ASTGTGIAGELF
TRBV27	-	TRBJ2-3	ASSPGSTDTQY
TRBV7-2	-	TRBJ1-2	ASSLALGSDYGYT
TRBV27	-	TRBJ2-7	ASSYQGTSHYEQY
TRBV6-6	-	TRBJ1-2	ASTLNYGYT
TRBV6-1	-	TRBJ1-1	ASSEGMSSSNTEAF
TRBV4-3	TRBD2	TRBJ2-5	ASSQGTSGGAETQY
TRBV5-1	TRBD1	TRBJ2-2	ASSLGTANTGELF
TRBV25-1	-	TRBJ1-4	ASSEVPLYEKLF
TRBV7-9	TRBD2	TRBJ2-1	ASSSATSGGPSYNEQF
TRBV6-6	TRBD2	TRBJ2-3	ASSPGLAGADTQY
TRBV4-1	-	TRBJ1-4	ASSQVRYWGGNEKLF
TRBV5-1	-	TRBJ1-2	ASSPQVGTEMIYGYT
TRBV10-3	TRBD2	TRBJ2-7	AITTGLAGGYEQY
TRBV2	-	TRBJ1-1	ASSDRRGNTEAF
TRBV7-9	-	TRBJ1-4	ASRGLNEKLF
TRBV7-7	TRBD2	TRBJ2-5	ASSSGLAGRETQY
TRBV15	-	TRBJ2-2	ATSRVLETGELF
TRBV9	-	TRBJ2-3	ASSGGRSTDTQY
TRBV14	-	TRBJ2-7	ASSTPTSSYEQY
TRBV30	-	TRBJ1-5	AWSVRRGYQPQH
TRBV4-1	TRBD1	TRBJ1-4	ASSPREGASANEKLF
TRBV6-5	-	TRBJ2-5	ATRGLLETQY
TRBV30	-	TRBJ1-1	AWSRATEAF
TRBV5-1	TRBD1	TRBJ2-3	ASSLHGTGETDTQY
TRBV27	-	TRBJ2-7	ASSPGDEQY
TRBV10-3	-	TRBJ1-2	AISESAGEYGYT
TRBV18	TRBD1	TRBJ2-1	ASSPQQGAINEQF
TRBV5-6	-	TRBJ2-5	ASSLELAPAQY
TRBV20-1	-	TRBJ2-5	SAAETQY
TRBV9	TRBD1	TRBJ1-1	ASSVRDRGSDTEAF
TRBV7-7	TRBD2	TRBJ2-5	ASSLAGDGETQY
TRBV5-1	-	TRBJ1-4	ASSANQGAGNEKLF
TRBV25-1	-	TRBJ2-1	ASSGRSAANEQF